The clone carrying this T cell receptor (beta chain) was seen many times. Its antigen is currently unknown. The data derive from a study of CD8 T cells in ankylosing spondylitis. TCRdb passed the 5' RACE reads through MiXCR, listing each CDR3 protein once. The sample has roughly 220,000 distinct CDR3 sequences, about 10% seen once. The study, taken as a whole, reports: Earlier work had already found some motif variants in reactive arthritis synovial fluid and blood. Eight highly homologous variants formed a TCR beta motif that appeared characteristic of ankylosing spondylitis blood.

Sequenced material: blood, either unsorted or a sorted T cell fraction (not recorded which). The sequence came from a male donor with ankylosing spondylitis or in good health (not recorded which).

The CDR3 DNA follows: TGTGCCAGCAGCGTAGTACTGGCGGACTACAATGAGCAGTTCTTC. The encoded protein is CASSVVLADYNEQFF. The chain has TRBV9 and TRBJ2-1; D is uncertain. This CDR3 has 15 residues. V was cut by 0 bases and J by 3 bases, with 10 bases left in between. The germline gives CDR1 SGDLS, CDR2 YYNGEE.